The entry below gives a single T cell receptor (beta chain) sequence along with its context. This table comes from immunoSEQ multiplex PCR, and its TCRdb copy is limited to in-frame clones, with some not included. The sample includes more than 45,000 clones, around 94% of them seen just once. CDR3 length equals 13 residues. Trimming removed 0 bases at V and 13 bases at J, with 13 bases between. The germline V gene has CDR1 SGHKS and CDR2 YYEKEE (reference sequence). The entry originates in a study of T cell changes during pregnancy in multiple sclerosis. This chain connects TRBV5-5 to TRBJ1-4; weak D call: TRBD1 (5 bases). The TCR was taken from a female donor with multiple sclerosis, enrolled in a pregnancy study. The sequences come from CD4+ T cells from peripheral blood mononuclear cells, collected in the second trimester of pregnancy. The CDR3 DNA reads as TGTGCCAGCAGCTTGGGAACGGGGACTCCACTGTTTTTT. Translating gives CASSLGTGTPLFF. The entire variable domain, with the rest obtained from reference TRBV5-5 and TRBJ1-4, is as follows: DAGVTQSPTHLIKTRGQQVTLRCSPISGHKSVSWYQQVLGQGPQFIFQYYEKEERGRGNFPDRFSARQFPNYSSELNVNALLLGDSALYLCASSLGTGTPLFFGSGTQLSVL.